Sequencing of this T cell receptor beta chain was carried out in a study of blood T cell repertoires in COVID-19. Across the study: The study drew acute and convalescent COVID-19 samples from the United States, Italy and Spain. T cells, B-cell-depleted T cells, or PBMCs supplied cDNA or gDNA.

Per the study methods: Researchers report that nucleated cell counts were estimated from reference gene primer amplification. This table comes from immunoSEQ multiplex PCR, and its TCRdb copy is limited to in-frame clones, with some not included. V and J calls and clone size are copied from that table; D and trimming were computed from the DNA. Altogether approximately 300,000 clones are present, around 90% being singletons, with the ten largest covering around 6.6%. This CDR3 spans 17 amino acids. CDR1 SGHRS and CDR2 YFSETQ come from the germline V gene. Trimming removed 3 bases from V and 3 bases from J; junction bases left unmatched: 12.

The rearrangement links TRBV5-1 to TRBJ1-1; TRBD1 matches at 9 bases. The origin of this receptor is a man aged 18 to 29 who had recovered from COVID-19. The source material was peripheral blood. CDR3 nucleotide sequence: TGCGCCAGCAGCTGGACCCCGGACAGGGGATGGGACACTGAAGCTTTCTTT. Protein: CASSWTPDRGWDTEAFF.